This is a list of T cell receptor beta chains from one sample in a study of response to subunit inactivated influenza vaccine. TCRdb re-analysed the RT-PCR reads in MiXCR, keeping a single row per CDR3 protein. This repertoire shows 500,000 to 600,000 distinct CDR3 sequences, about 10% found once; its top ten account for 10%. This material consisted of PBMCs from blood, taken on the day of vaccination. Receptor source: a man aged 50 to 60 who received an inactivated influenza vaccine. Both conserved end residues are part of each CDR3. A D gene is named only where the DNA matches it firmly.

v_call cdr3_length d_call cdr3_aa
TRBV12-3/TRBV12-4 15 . CASSSRPRAGNEQFF
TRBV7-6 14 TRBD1 CASSSAPRGYEQYF
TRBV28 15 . CASSFGGHPNQPQHF
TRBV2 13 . CASSERIQETQYF
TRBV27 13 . CASRRREGYGYTF
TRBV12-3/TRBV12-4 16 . CASSFPGTGPNSPLHF
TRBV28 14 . CASSLWDVSYEQYF
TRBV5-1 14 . CASSHTGRDHEQYF
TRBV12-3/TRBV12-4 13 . CASSLSLVYEQYF
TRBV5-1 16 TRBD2 CASSNSGAGDHGELFF
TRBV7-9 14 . CASSAWWSGNEQFF
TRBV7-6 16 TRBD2 CASSLTPSTSGETQYF
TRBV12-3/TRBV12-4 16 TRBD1 CASSSGTGVALKPQHF
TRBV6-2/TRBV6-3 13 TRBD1 CASSKGQSYEQYF
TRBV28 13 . CASSETPNNEQFF
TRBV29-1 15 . CSVEGLTGLDGGYTF
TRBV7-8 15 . CASSLRQAATGELFF
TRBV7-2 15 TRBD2 CASSSLAGATGELFF
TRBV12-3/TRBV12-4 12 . CASSLARLEAFF
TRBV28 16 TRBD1 CASSFWDGQASTEAFF
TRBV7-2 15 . CASSPGGGGGREQYF
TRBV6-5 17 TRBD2 CASSYPGLAGGPDTQYF
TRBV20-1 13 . CSARRGYGQPQHF
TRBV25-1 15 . CASSEYGGPYNEQFF
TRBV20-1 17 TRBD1 CSARLGRGLVATNEQFF
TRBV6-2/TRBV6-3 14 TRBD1 CASSYRQGVETQYF
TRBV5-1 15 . CASSLVGKATDTQYF
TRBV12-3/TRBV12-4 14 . CASSLRSSTGELFF
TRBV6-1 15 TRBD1 CASSPLRDRGIEQYF
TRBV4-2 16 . CASSQETGGPLGEQYF
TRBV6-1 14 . CASRPQGWGYGYTF
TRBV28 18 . CASSLSPGLGAVTDTQYF
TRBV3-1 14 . CASSRALTQETQYF
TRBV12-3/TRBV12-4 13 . CASSPRQENIQYF
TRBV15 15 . CATSRDVLSYNEQFF
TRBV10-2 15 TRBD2 CASSEGLASSYEQYF
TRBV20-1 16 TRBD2 CSAAPGTSGGSYEQYF
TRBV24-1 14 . CATSDRTEQETQYF
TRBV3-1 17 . CASTPWGGMSSYNEQFF
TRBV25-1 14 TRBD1 CASSDGTVQETQYF
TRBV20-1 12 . CSARNPGETQYF
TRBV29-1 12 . CSVQPIKETQYF
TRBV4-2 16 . CASSQDHRGRNQPQHF
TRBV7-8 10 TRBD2 CASSGTKQYF
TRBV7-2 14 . CASSPSGRGSPLHF
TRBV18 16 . CASSPTNRVSPYEQYF
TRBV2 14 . CASSEGGGTYEQYF
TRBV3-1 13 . CASSQVVGVGQYF
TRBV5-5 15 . CASSLQTGSQETQYF
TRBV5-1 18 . CASSLKGYGTRSYNEQFF
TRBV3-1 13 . CASKRARNTEAFF
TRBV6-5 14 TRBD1 CASSSGTGPFVLTF
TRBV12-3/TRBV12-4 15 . CASSLSDHSTDTQYF
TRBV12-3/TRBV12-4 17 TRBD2 CASSLALGLAGGNEQFF